This T cell receptor beta chain was profiled in a study of blood T cell repertoires in COVID-19. On the study more broadly: Samples taken during acute and convalescent COVID-19 were collected in the United States, Italy and Spain. Sources were T cells, B-cell-depleted T cells, or PBMCs; the material itself was cDNA or gDNA.

Authors' methods: Amplification of reference gene primers provided the estimated nucleated cell counts. Data came from immunoSEQ multiplex PCR; TCRdb stores just in-frame clones and leaves some out. The V and J calls and clone size come from that table; D and trimming were worked out from the DNA. The sample lists 150,000 to 200,000 clones, roughly 80% occurring once. V lost 4 bases and J lost 7, with 17 bases in between. Germline lookup yields CDR1 SGDLS and CDR2 YYNGEE. CDR3 length: 14 residues. Sequenced input: peripheral blood. The TCR was taken from a man aged 55 to 70 with acute or convalescent COVID-19. The chain is built from TRBV9 and TRBJ1-1; D may be TRBD1 (5 bases). CDR3 DNA: TGTGCCAGCAGCTCCGGGGACTTAAGAAGTGAAGCTTTCTTT. It is translated as CASSSGDLRSEAFF.